This TCR beta chain stems from a study of cytomegalovirus exposure and HLA in healthy donors. Study context: An early data release held tens of millions of unique TCRs from HLA-typed donors. Whole-study results and caveats: High specificity and sensitivity for cytomegalovirus status were reported for the classifier.

The PCR had 60 Vbeta and 13 Jbeta primers. Sequencing used immunoSEQ multiplex PCR; TCRdb keeps in-frame clones, though not all of them. The sample carries some 150,000 clones, roughly 72% recorded once. About this clone: The antigen is not known.

This CDR3 region has 16 residues. The junction had 7 bases not matched to a gene; V was cut back by 2 bases and J by 1 base. Germline V gene sequence: CDR1 SGHNT, CDR2 YYREEE (reference sequence). The rearrangement links TRBV5-4 to TRBJ1-2, with 8 bases lining up with TRBD1. The sequence came from a man aged 35 to 55 in good health and CMV-seronegative. The specimen was PBMCs. CDR3 coding DNA: TGTGCCAGCAGCTTCCACAGGGGGGGAATTAACTATGGCTACACCTTC. Translation: CASSFHRGGINYGYTF.